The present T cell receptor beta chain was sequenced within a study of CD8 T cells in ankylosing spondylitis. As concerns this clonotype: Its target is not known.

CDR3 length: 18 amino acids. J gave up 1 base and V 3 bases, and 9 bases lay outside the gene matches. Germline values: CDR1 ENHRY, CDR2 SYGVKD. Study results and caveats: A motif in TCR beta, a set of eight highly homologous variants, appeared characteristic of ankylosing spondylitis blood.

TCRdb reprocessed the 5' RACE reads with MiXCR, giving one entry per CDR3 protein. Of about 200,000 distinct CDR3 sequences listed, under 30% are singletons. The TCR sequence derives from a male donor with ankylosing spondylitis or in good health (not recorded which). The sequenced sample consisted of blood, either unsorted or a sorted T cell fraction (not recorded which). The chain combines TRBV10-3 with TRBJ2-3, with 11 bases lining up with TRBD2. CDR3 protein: CAISDSSGRVPRTDTQYF. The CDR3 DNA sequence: TGTGCCATCAGTGATAGTAGCGGGAGGGTCCCCCGCACAGATACGCAGTATTTT.